These T cell receptor beta chains were read from a single sample in a study of glioma-infiltrating T cells after dendritic cell vaccination. Sequencing used immunoSEQ multiplex PCR; TCRdb keeps in-frame clones, though not all of them. The sample comprises approximately 46,000 clones, approximately 90% of which are singletons, and 5.3% rests with the top ten. This specimen consisted of blood, obtained after dendritic cell vaccination. These TCRs come from a human donor with glioblastoma. Both conserved end residues are part of each CDR3. The D gene is left open where the match is weak. Rows may omit the clone size; those that give it use once, few, many or a size class.

CDR3: CAIRGQGDEKLFF; DNA: TGTGCCATCAGGGGACAGGGGGACGAAAAACTGTTTTTT; D: TRBD1; size: few; J: TRBJ1-4; V: TRBV10-3
CDR3: CASSWSSGSPTDTQYF; DNA: TGTGCCAGTAGCTGGAGTAGCGGGAGCCCCACAGATACGCAGTATTTT; D: TRBD2; size: NA; J: TRBJ2-3; V: TRBV19
CDR3: CASSLSGQAPYEQYF; DNA: TGTGCCAGCAGTTTATCGGGCCAGGCCCCCTACGAGCAGTACTTC; D: NA; size: NA; J: TRBJ2-7; V: TRBV27
CDR3: CASSPGTGGPGYTF; DNA: TGTGCCAGCTCGCCAGGGACAGGGGGACCAGGCTACACCTTC; D: TRBD1; size: NA; J: TRBJ1-2; V: TRBV19
CDR3: CASSIAGYNEQFF; DNA: TGTGCCAGTAGTATAGCGGGTTACAATGAGCAGTTCTTC; D: NA; size: NA; J: TRBJ2-1; V: TRBV19
CDR3: CASSLRYPPYEQYF; DNA: TGTGCCAGCAGCTTGCGCTATCCCCCCTACGAGCAGTACTTC; D: NA; size: once; J: TRBJ2-7; V: TRBV5-6
CDR3: CASSSGTGKFYGANVLTF; DNA: TGTGCCAGCAGCTCCGGGACAGGGAAGTTTTATGGGGCCAACGTCCTGACTTTC; D: TRBD1; size: NA; J: TRBJ2-6; V: TRBV7-2
CDR3: CATLQGSEQPQHF; DNA: TGTGCCACCCTACAGGGGTCGGAACAGCCCCAGCATTTT; D: TRBD1; size: NA; J: TRBJ1-5; V: TRBV10-3
CDR3: CASSPGTGGYEQYF; DNA: TGTGCCAGCAGCCCCGGGACAGGGGGCTACGAGCAGTACTTC; D: TRBD1; size: NA; J: TRBJ2-7; V: TRBV7-9
CDR3: CASSSYIGSGNEQFF; DNA: TGTGCCAGCAGCTCCTACATCGGGAGCGGCAATGAGCAGTTCTTC; D: NA; size: NA; J: TRBJ2-1; V: TRBV7-3
CDR3: CASSLDRGQGGDEQFF; DNA: TGTGCCAGCAGCTTGGATCGGGGACAGGGGGGAGATGAGCAGTTCTTC; D: TRBD1; size: NA; J: TRBJ2-1; V: TRBV5-4
CDR3: CASSRGSGELFF; DNA: TGTGCCAGCAGTCGGGGGAGCGGGGAGCTGTTTTTT; D: NA; size: NA; J: TRBJ2-2; V: TRBV7-3
CDR3: CASSLGGYEQFF; DNA: TGTGCCAGCAGCTTGGGAGGTTATGAGCAGTTCTTC; D: NA; size: NA; J: TRBJ2-1; V: TRBV5-4
CDR3: CASSYSLAGSGEQYF; DNA: TGTGCCAGCAGTTACTCTTTGGCGGGGTCGGGCGAGCAGTACTTC; D: NA; size: NA; J: TRBJ2-7; V: TRBV6-5
CDR3: CASSPNQGAYEQYF; DNA: TGTGCCAGCAGCCCAAACCAGGGGGCATACGAGCAGTACTTC; D: TRBD1; size: NA; J: TRBJ2-7; V: TRBV7-6
CDR3: CASSFETSGLYEQYF; DNA: TGCGCCAGCAGCTTTGAGACTAGCGGCTTATACGAGCAGTACTTC; D: TRBD2; size: NA; J: TRBJ2-7; V: TRBV5-1
CDR3: CASSVGPGIRDEQFF; DNA: TGTGCCAGCAGCGTAGGGCCAGGGATTAGGGATGAGCAGTTCTTC; D: NA; size: NA; J: TRBJ2-1; V: TRBV9
CDR3: CSVVVAGGPETQYF; DNA: TGCAGCGTTGTGGTAGCGGGAGGGCCGGAGACCCAGTACTTC; D: TRBD2; size: NA; J: TRBJ2-5; V: TRBV29-1
CDR3: CASSSTGLGEQYF; DNA: TGTGCCAGCAGCTCGACGGGACTTGGCGAGCAGTACTTC; D: NA; size: few; J: TRBJ2-7; V: TRBV6-5
CDR3: CASRDGWGDTGELFF; DNA: TGTGCCAGCAGGGACGGTTGGGGGGACACCGGGGAGCTGTTTTTT; D: NA; size: NA; J: TRBJ2-2; V: TRBV27
CDR3: CASSLAMSYNEQFF; DNA: TGTGCCAGCAGCTTAGCCATGTCCTACAATGAGCAGTTCTTC; D: NA; size: NA; J: TRBJ2-1; V: TRBV11-2
CDR3: CASSLVGYEQYF; DNA: TGTGCCAGCAGCTTGGTCGGCTACGAGCAGTACTTC; D: NA; size: NA; J: TRBJ2-7; V: TRBV5-5
CDR3: CAMVRSDYGYTF; DNA: TGTGCCATGGTCCGGAGCGACTATGGCTACACCTTC; D: NA; size: NA; J: TRBJ1-2; V: TRBV2
CDR3: CASSLEGSGFTDTQYF; DNA: TGTGCCAGCAGCTTGGAGGGTAGCGGATTCACAGATACGCAGTATTTT; D: NA; size: NA; J: TRBJ2-3; V: TRBV5-4
CDR3: CASSRSGASYNEQFF; DNA: TGTGCCAGCAGTCGGTCGGGAGCTTCCTACAATGAGCAGTTCTTC; D: NA; size: once; J: TRBJ2-1; V: TRBV6-5
CDR3: CASRGRTGGDTGELFF; DNA: TGTGCCAGCAGGGGCCGGACAGGGGGTGACACCGGGGAGCTGTTTTTT; D: TRBD1; size: NA; J: TRBJ2-2; V: TRBV7-2
CDR3: CASRSGTASGNTIYF; DNA: TGTGCCAGCAGATCCGGGACAGCGTCCGGAAACACCATATATTTT; D: TRBD1; size: NA; J: TRBJ1-3; V: TRBV28
CDR3: CAASHGQGASEQYF; DNA: TGTGCCGCGTCCCACGGGCAGGGGGCGAGCGAGCAGTACTTC; D: TRBD1; size: NA; J: TRBJ2-7; V: TRBV30
CDR3: CASGSPGLGSGLNTGELFF; DNA: TGTGCTAGTGGTTCCCCAGGGCTAGGTAGCGGCCTGAACACCGGGGAGCTGTTTTTT; D: NA; size: NA; J: TRBJ2-2; V: TRBV12-5
CDR3: CASSRDRGNEKLFF; DNA: TGTGCCAGCAGCCGGGACAGGGGCAATGAAAAACTGTTTTTT; D: TRBD1; size: NA; J: TRBJ1-4; V: TRBV7-2
CDR3: CASSQDLAGGMGEAFF; DNA: TGTGCCAGCAGCCAAGATTTGGCAGGGGGAATGGGTGAAGCTTTCTTT; D: TRBD1; size: NA; J: TRBJ1-1; V: TRBV4-2
CDR3: CASSFGRGAEAFF; DNA: TGTGCCAGCAGCTTCGGCAGGGGGGCTGAAGCTTTCTTT; D: TRBD1; size: NA; J: TRBJ1-1; V: TRBV7-9
CDR3: CASSWGQRPSYEQYF; DNA: TGCGCCAGCAGCTGGGGACAGAGACCATCCTACGAGCAGTACTTC; D: TRBD1; size: NA; J: TRBJ2-7; V: TRBV5-1
CDR3: CASSPRTEGYGYTF; DNA: TGTGCCAGCAGTCCCCGGACAGAAGGCTATGGCTACACCTTC; D: NA; size: NA; J: TRBJ1-2; V: TRBV6-1
CDR3: CASREGGRTYEQYF; DNA: TGTGCCAGCAGGGAGGGGGGGAGGACCTACGAGCAGTACTTC; D: NA; size: NA; J: TRBJ2-7; V: TRBV6-1
CDR3: CASRTGTGLYGYTF; DNA: TGTGCCAGCAGAACCGGGACAGGCCTCTATGGCTACACCTTC; D: TRBD1; size: NA; J: TRBJ1-2; V: TRBV28
CDR3: CASSPRLAFSTDTQYF; DNA: TGTGCCAGCAGCCCAAGACTAGCCTTTAGCACAGATACGCAGTATTTT; D: TRBD2; size: NA; J: TRBJ2-3; V: TRBV11-2
CDR3: CASSLKGAGAGTYGYTF; DNA: TGTGCCAGCAGCTTAAAAGGGGCGGGGGCGGGAACCTATGGCTACACCTTC; D: NA; size: NA; J: TRBJ1-2; V: TRBV7-9
CDR3: CASSWGQGAGGELFF; DNA: TGTGCCAGCAGCTGGGGTCAGGGGGCGGGCGGGGAGCTGTTTTTT; D: TRBD1; size: NA; J: TRBJ2-2; V: TRBV7-8
CDR3: CASSFSASGLETQYF; DNA: TGTGCCAGCAGCTTTTCGGCTAGTGGCCTAGAGACCCAGTACTTC; D: NA; size: once; J: TRBJ2-5; V: TRBV7-8
CDR3: CASSKGSGQPQHF; DNA: TGTGCCAGCAGTAAAGGTTCGGGTCAGCCCCAGCATTTT; D: NA; size: NA; J: TRBJ1-5; V: TRBV7-8
CDR3: CASSQTFFGTGIYEQYF; DNA: TGCGCCAGCAGCCAAACCTTTTTTGGGACAGGAATTTACGAGCAGTACTTC; D: TRBD1; size: NA; J: TRBJ2-7; V: TRBV4-3
CDR3: CASSPGAEVAGNTIYF; DNA: TGCGCCAGCAGCCCAGGGGCCGAGGTGGCTGGAAACACCATATATTTT; D: NA; size: NA; J: TRBJ1-3; V: TRBV5-1
CDR3: CASSSPRAGAANYGYTF; DNA: TGTGCCAGCAGCTCCCCGCGGGCAGGGGCGGCTAACTATGGCTACACCTTC; D: NA; size: NA; J: TRBJ1-2; V: TRBV7-9
CDR3: CASSDRQGWEKLFF; DNA: TGTGCCAGCAGTGATCGCCAGGGTTGGGAAAAACTGTTTTTT; D: NA; size: once; J: TRBJ1-4; V: TRBV2
CDR3: CASSSYYEQYF; DNA: TGTGCCAGCAGTTCCTACTACGAGCAGTACTTC; D: NA; size: NA; J: TRBJ2-7; V: TRBV27
CDR3: CAWTRQGTGELFF; DNA: TGTGCCTGGACCAGACAGGGGACCGGGGAGCTGTTTTTT; D: TRBD1; size: NA; J: TRBJ2-2; V: TRBV30
CDR3: CASSFTGREQYF; DNA: TGTGCCAGCAGCTTCACGGGTCGCGAGCAGTACTTC; D: NA; size: few; J: TRBJ2-7; V: TRBV5-8